These 24 T cell receptor beta chains were all obtained from the same sample, sequenced in a study of blood T cell repertoires in COVID-19 (dated by TCRdb to about 2020). Library preparation used the immunoSEQ multiplex PCR assay. TCRdb retrieved this table from immuneACCESS and kept in-frame rearrangements only. Not all clones are present; in checked studies, unresolved V genes account for under half, and no reason is known for the remainder. The sample table contains 28,000 or so clones; only one count was recorded for 80% to 90% of them. The ten largest clones add up to approximately 7.7% of the sample. Sequenced material: peripheral blood. The source is a woman aged 50 to 60 with active COVID-19.

The V call is TRBV28, the J call TRBJ1-5, with TRBD1 as a possible D gene (5 bases). V was shortened by 6 bases and J by 9 bases, with 12 bases between the two germline ends. The CDR3 totals 12 residues. CDR1 and CDR2 from the germline V gene are MDHEN and SYDVKM. CDR3 amino acids: CASRAGIGPQHF. The CDR3 DNA reads TGTGCCAGCAGGGCAGGGATTGGGCCCCAGCATTTT.

The chain's CDR3 is CASSRDRPNTGELFF. Here the CDR3 DNA reads TGTGCCAGCAGCCGAGACAGGCCGAACACCGGGGAGCTGTTTTTT. The chain joins TRBV7-6 to TRBJ2-2; possible D gene TRBD1, 6 bases. CDR1 is SGHVS and CDR2 is FNYEAQ in the germline V gene. The CDR3 is 15 residues long. V lost 5 bases, J lost 0 bases, and 10 bases lay in between.

The V and J genes are TRBV2 and TRBJ2-7; 9 bases align to TRBD1. The V gene end was trimmed by 9 bases and the J gene end by 3 bases; junction bases not matched to a gene: 9. Germline loops: CDR1 SNHLY, CDR2 FYNNEI. The CDR3 sequence is 14 residues long. The CDR3 sequence: CASLTGGLNYEQYF. The CDR3 nucleotides read TGTGCCAGTCTGACAGGGGGTCTAAACTACGAGCAGTACTTC. Full variable domain (missing parts from reference TRBV2 and TRBJ2-7): EPEVTQTPSHQVTQMGQEVILRCVPISNHLYFYWYRQILGQKVEFLVSFYNNEISEKSEIFDDQFSVERPDGSNFTLKIRSTKLEDSAMYFCASLTGGLNYEQYFGPGTRLTVT.

The V gene is TRBV2, the J gene TRBJ1-5, with 10 nucleotides matching TRBD1. V shed 4 bases, J shed 7 bases, and the junction held 7 bases outside the gene matches. CDR1 is SNHLY, CDR2 FYNNEI, per germline. The CDR3 loop spans 15 amino acids. The CDR3 region is CASSVGQGDGQPQHF. The CDR3 DNA reads as TGTGCCAGCAGTGTCGGACAGGGGGACGGGCAGCCCCAGCATTTT. The full variable domain, with the rest looked up from reference TRBV2 and TRBJ1-5, is EPEVTQTPSHQVTQMGQEVILRCVPISNHLYFYWYRQILGQKVEFLVSFYNNEISEKSEIFDDQFSVERPDGSNFTLKIRSTKLEDSAMYFCASSVGQGDGQPQHFGDGTRLSIL.

The rearrangement links TRBV28 to TRBJ1-1, with D possibly TRBD1 on 6 matching bases. CDR3 size: 15 residues. Per the germline V gene, CDR1 is MDHEN and CDR2 is SYDVKM. Trimming left V 5 bases short and J 1 base short, with 14 bases between. As DNA, the CDR3 is TGTGCCAGCAGTCCATCGGGACATAAGAACACTGAAGCTTTCTTT. Its protein is CASSPSGHKNTEAFF.

The chain couples TRBV20-1 to TRBJ2-3, with D perhaps matching TRBD1 (5 bases). Deletions cut 3 bases from V and 6 bases from J, with 13 bases between. CDR1 is DFQATT, CDR2 SNEGSKA, per germline (reference sequence). The CDR3 length is 13 residues. The CDR3 is CSASWQGVDTQYF. CDR3 coding DNA: TGCAGTGCTAGTTGGCAGGGCGTTGATACGCAGTATTTT.

This rearrangement joins TRBV6-6 to TRBJ1-2, with a possible D match to TRBD1 (6 bases). Germline CDR1 is MNHNY and CDR2 is SVGAGI (reference sequence). Trimming took 7 bases from V and 6 from J, leaving 15 bases between them. The CDR3 contains 13 residues. DNA of the CDR3: TGTGCCAGCACCCCCCCCTACAGGGATGGCTACACCTTC. Amino acids: CASTPPYRDGYTF.

J is TRBJ1-1 and V is TRBV5-1; the D gene is possibly TRBD1 (5 bases). Trimming took 6 bases from V and 1 from J, leaving 13 bases between them. The germline gives CDR1 SGHRS, CDR2 YFSETQ. This CDR3 is built from 14 residues. The CDR3 DNA follows: TGCGCCAGCACCGCGTGGAGGGGGAACACTGAAGCTTTCTTT. It yields the protein CASTAWRGNTEAFF.

V is TRBV25-1 and J is TRBJ1-2; no definite D call. This CDR3 has 13 residues. Germline CDR1 is MGHDK and CDR2 is SYGVNS. V was trimmed by 4 bases and J by 1 base, leaving 7 bases between them. Here the CDR3 reads CASSVTLNYGYTF. CDR3 in DNA: TGTGCCAGCAGTGTGACACTTAACTATGGCTACACCTTC.

The CDR3 loop is CASSLEPSPYEQYF. The CDR3 nucleotides read TGTGCCAGCAGCTTAGAACCTAGTCCCTACGAGCAGTACTTC. The genes are TRBV7-2 and TRBJ2-7; no firm D call. The CDR3 length is 14 residues. Per the germline V gene, CDR1 is SGHTA and CDR2 is FQGNSA. Trimming removed 1 base at V and 2 bases at J, with 9 bases between.

The genes are TRBV19 and TRBJ1-3; D might be TRBD1 (5 bases). The CDR3 is 15 amino acids. V lost 5 bases and J lost 0, with 11 bases in between. The germline V gene encodes CDR1 LNHDA and CDR2 SQIVND (reference sequence). CDR3 amino acids: CASSPRQSSGNTIYF. CDR3 DNA sequence: TGTGCCAGTAGTCCAAGACAGAGCTCTGGAAACACCATATATTTT.

The rearrangement joins TRBV2 to TRBJ2-2; maybe TRBD2 (6 bases). The germline gives CDR1 SNHLY, CDR2 FYNNEI. Trimming took off 8 bases at V and 1 base at J, with 17 bases between the two ends. This CDR3 is 16 amino acids long. CDR3 coding DNA: TGTGCCAGCCAGGTTGGGGAGGACGGGAACACCGGGGAGCTGTTTTTT. Translated, it gives CASQVGEDGNTGELFF.

This clone was seen once. A read error is possible here, since a much larger clone lies one base away. Other DNA variants within this sample encode the same CDR3. The gene calls are TRBV28 and TRBJ2-7; 7 nucleotides agree with TRBD2. Germline V gene sequence: CDR1 MDHEN, CDR2 SYDVKM. The CDR3 contains 17 residues. CDR3 sequence reads: CASSSRLLASSSYEQYF. CDR3 DNA: TGTGCTAGCAGTTCTCGGCTACTAGCGTCCAGCTCCTACGAGCAGTACTTC.

The genes are TRBV18 and TRBJ1-1; perhaps TRBD1 as D (5 bases). V was shortened by 3 bases and J by 2 bases, with 10 bases between the two germline ends. CDR1 and CDR2 (germline): KGHSH, LQKENI. This CDR3 contains 14 residues. The DNA of the CDR3 is TGTGCCAGCTCACCCTTACAGGCCAACACTGAAGCTTTCTTT. It yields the protein CASSPLQANTEAFF.

This chain uses TRBV6-6 with TRBJ2-1, with TRBD2 matching over 10 bases. Trimming cost V 2 bases and J 5 bases; bases outside gene matches: 3. Germline V gives CDR1 MNHNY, CDR2 SVGAGI (reference sequence). This CDR3 is built from 15 residues. In DNA form, the CDR3 reads TGTGCCAGCAGTTACCCAGCGGGAGGGGACAATGAGCAGTTCTTC. Its protein is CASSYPAGGDNEQFF.

The chain couples TRBV28 to TRBJ1-2, with D unresolved. The germline V gene has CDR1 MDHEN and CDR2 SYDVKM. V lost 8 bases to trimming and J lost 4 bases, with 14 bases between them. The CDR3 totals 13 residues. CDR3 in amino acids: CASRRGNGYGYTF. The CDR3 coding sequence is TGTGCCAGCCGCAGAGGTAACGGCTATGGCTACACCTTC.

The chain joins TRBV7-9 to TRBJ1-1; 9 bases agree with TRBD1. The CDR3 contains 14 residues. V was clipped by 5 bases and J by 4 bases; unmatched bases: 5. From germline, CDR1 is SEHNR and CDR2 FQNEAQ (reference sequence). CDR3 DNA sequence: TGTGCCAGCAGCGTTCACAGGGGGCTCACTGAAGCTTTCTTT. Translating gives CASSVHRGLTEAFF.

The chain couples TRBV6-5 to TRBJ2-7, with TRBD2 identical over 7 bases. V dropped 7 bases and J dropped 0; count of bases not matched to a gene: 6. The CDR3 has 14 amino acids. Germline assignment: CDR1 MNHEY and CDR2 SVGAGI. CDR3 coding DNA: TGTGCCAGCACTCGGGGAGGGGACTCCTACGAGCAGTACTTC. Protein: CASTRGGDSYEQYF.

The chain is built from TRBV5-1 and TRBJ1-2, with D possibly being TRBD1 (5 bases). Germline CDR1 reads SGHRS; CDR2 reads YFSETQ. The CDR3 is made up of 14 amino acids. V lost 4 bases, J lost 2 bases, and 12 bases lay in between. The CDR3 DNA follows: TGCGCCAGCAGCCGTGATCCAGGGAACTATGGCTACACCTTC. Residues: CASSRDPGNYGYTF.

V and J are TRBV28 and TRBJ1-4, with TRBD1 as a possible D gene (6 bases). Germline V gene lookup returns CDR1 MDHEN and CDR2 SYDVKM. CDR3 length: 17 residues. The V gene lost 2 bases and the J gene lost 0 bases, with 13 bases spanning the gap. The DNA for the CDR3 is TGTGCCAGCAGTTTAATGACAGGCACTACAACTAATGAAAAACTGTTTTTT. Protein sequence: CASSLMTGTTTNEKLFF.

V gene TRBV21-1 combines with J gene TRBJ1-5; TRBD1 reflects the table's D call only, with no check against the DNA. TRBV21-1 is termed a pseudogene. There are 18 residues in the CDR3. CDR3: CASSIPTGPIYSNQPQHF. CDR3 coding DNA: TGTGCCAGCAGCATACCGACAGGGCCGATCTATAGCAATCAGCCCCAGCATTTT.

V gene TRBV6-1 combines with J gene TRBJ1-3, with 10 bases identical to TRBD1. Germline values: CDR1 MNHNS, CDR2 SASEGT. The CDR3 is made up of 16 amino acids. J was trimmed by 2 bases and V by 3 bases; bases with no gene match: 4. The CDR3 bases are TGTGCCAGCAGTGAGCCCGGGACAGGGGCTGGAAACACCATATATTTT. Amino acids: CASSEPGTGAGNTIYF.

The chain recombines TRBV5-4 with TRBJ2-1; D possibly corresponds to TRBD2 (5 bases). V gave up 6 bases and J gave up 2 bases, with 15 bases separating them. CDR1 SGHNT and CDR2 YYREEE come from the germline V gene (reference sequence). The CDR3 spans 15 residues. The DNA of the CDR3 is TGTGCCAGCACCCTTACTAGAGACGCCTACAATGAGCAGTTCTTC. Protein product: CASTLTRDAYNEQFF.

This rearrangement joins TRBV2 to TRBJ1-3, with no clear D. The CDR3 extends over 15 amino acids. Between the trimmed V and J ends, which lost 6 bases and 0 bases, there was a span of 12 bases. From germline, CDR1 is SNHLY and CDR2 FYNNEI. This CDR3 reads CASSPVSVSGNTIYF. The CDR3 DNA reads as TGTGCCAGCAGCCCGGTGTCTGTCTCTGGAAACACCATATATTTT.